This TCR beta chain appears in the sequencing data of a study of glioma-infiltrating T cells after dendritic cell vaccination. Only patients with spare fresh-frozen tumor and over two years of follow-up were included. Here immunoSEQ multiplex PCR was the method, and the copy in TCRdb shows in-frame clones only, minus some. The sample has 95,000 or so clones; roughly 84% are singletons. The receptor was isolated from a human donor with glioblastoma. The sequencing here drew on blood, taken before dendritic cell vaccination.

The chain's CDR3 is CASSLEDSGNTGELFF. CDR3 DNA sequence: TGCGCCAGCAGCTTGGAGGATAGCGGGAATACCGGGGAGCTGTTTTTT. The chain employs TRBV5-1 and TRBJ2-2; 8 bases align to TRBD2. The V and J ends lost 0 bases and 5 bases, in that order; junction bases with no gene match: 6. The CDR3 contains 16 residues. Germline V lookup: CDR1 SGHRS, CDR2 YFSETQ.